This T cell receptor (beta chain) was sequenced during a study of T cell responses to AZD1222 COVID-19 vaccine. Regarding the study as a whole: Only after the peak T cell response were repertoires sampled.

Looked up from germline, CDR1 is MDHEN and CDR2 is SYDVKM. V lost 7 bases, J lost 6 bases, and 8 bases stayed unmatched. This CDR3 spans 14 amino acids. The data were produced by immunoSEQ multiplex PCR, yet TCRdb's version contains in-frame clones alone and is incomplete. Of 150,000 to 200,000 clones in the sample, approximately 90% were seen once. This clone has just a few counts. What it binds is not known. Sequenced here: peripheral blood, sampled on day 0 of AZD1222 vaccination. The origin of this receptor is an adult in good health. The rearrangement uses TRBV28 and TRBJ1-5, with 8 bases aligning to TRBD1. The CDR3 DNA reads as TGTGCCAGCACTACAGGGGGAGTGGGTCAGCCCCAGCATTTT. Translating it yields CASTTGGVGQPQHF.